This T cell receptor (beta chain) was sequenced in a study of Ad26.COV2.S vaccination and SARS-CoV-2 variants. Study-level information: The donor was enrolled in the Ad26.COV2.S arm of the COV1001 trial.

Specified treatment: around 19 received Ad26.COV2.S at low or high dose, single or two shots; roughly 5 received placebo; per-sample allocation not given. The investigators took samples on day 63 after the first vaccine or placebo injection. Sequencing used immunoSEQ multiplex PCR; TCRdb keeps in-frame clones, though not all of them. The profile shows hundreds of thousands of clones, roughly 90% of them singletons. The V gene's germline CDR1 is ENHRY and CDR2 SYGVKD. The CDR3 sequence is 15 residues long. J was trimmed by 7 bases and V by 6 bases; bases with no gene match: 11. This TCR was sampled from a person aged 18-65 years who received the Ad26.COV2.S COVID-19 vaccine or a placebo. The rearrangement joins TRBV10-3 to TRBJ1-5, with TRBD1 matching over 8 bases. The sequencing used peripheral blood, collected in a trial of Ad26.COV2.S vaccine versus placebo. In DNA form, the CDR3 reads TGTGCCATCAGCGACTTTAACAGGGGGGACCAGCCCCAGCATTTT. Its translation is CAISDFNRGDQPQHF.